The T cell receptor (beta chain) under discussion was sequenced for a study of T cell repertoires and Cas9 in healthy adults. Across the study: SpCas9-reactive CD4 and CD8 T cells were characterized for potency, cytotoxicity and lineage.

Between the trimmed V and J ends, which lost 6 bases and 0 bases, there was a span of 18 bases. The CDR3 loop spans 16 amino acids. The V gene's germline CDR1 is SQVTM and CDR2 ANQGSEA. The protocol was immunoSEQ multiplex PCR, while the TCRdb copy is restricted to in-frame clones and leaves out a portion. Of tens of thousands of clones listed, around 90% are singletons. This TCR derives from a human donor in good health. The sequenced sample consisted of CD4+ effector T cells (CD127+, CD25-, CD137-, CD154-) from PBMCs; culture status not recorded. The chain combines TRBV29-1 with TRBJ1-3, with D uncertain. Here the CDR3 reads CSVAMQASYSGNTIYF. The CDR3 region has the DNA TGCAGCGTAGCGATGCAGGCCTCTTACTCTGGAAACACCATATATTTT. Full variable domain (remainder filled in from reference TRBV29-1 and TRBJ1-3): SAVISQKPSRDICQRGTSLTIQCQVDSQVTMMFWYRQQPGQSLTLIATANQGSEATYESGFVIDKFPISRPNLTFSTLTVSNMSPEDSSIYLCSVAMQASYSGNTIYFGEGSWLTVV.